This TCR beta chain is drawn from a study of OX40 agonist ivuxolimab in advanced cancers. Trimming cost V 4 bases and J 1 base, with 13 bases left between them. The CDR3 totals 15 residues. Per the germline V gene, CDR1 is MGHRA and CDR2 is YSYEKL. Only in-frame clones appear in the TCRdb table, and some are missing; sequencing was by immunoSEQ multiplex PCR. The sample consists of 60,000 to 70,000 clones, roughly nine tenths of them appearing once. The sample in question was CD4+ or CD8+ T cells sorted from blood, obtained in a trial of the OX40 agonist ivuxolimab. The chain carries TRBV4-1 and TRBJ1-1, with D tentatively TRBD1 (5 bases). The sequence came from an adult with an advanced solid tumor such as melanoma, head and neck, liver or kidney cancer. CDR3 sequence reads: CASSLLWGENTEAFF. The DNA for the CDR3 is TGCGCCAGCAGCCTCCTATGGGGGGAGAACACTGAAGCTTTCTTT.